This T cell receptor beta chain is drawn from a study of T-cell reconstitution after alpha-beta-depleted transplantation in children. This clonotype was observed a single time. V lost 4 bases, J lost 6 bases, and 15 bases lay in between. Germline V gene data show CDR1 as MDHEN and CDR2 as SYDVKM. The CDR3 runs 14 residues. Unique molecular identifiers were built into the TCRbeta library. Using its own MiXCR run on the PCR reads, TCRdb lists one record per CDR3 protein. The sample yields about 470,000 distinct CDR3 sequences, approximately 41% seen once. V and J are TRBV28 and TRBJ1-2; D is undetermined. Specimen: PBMCs, collected before TCRalphabeta/CD19-depleted stem cell transplant. This sequence originates from a girl aged 2 to 10 with aplastic anemia, due to receive a stem cell transplant. CDR3 DNA sequence: TGTGCCAGCAGTTCCCCGGGGAGCATCAATGGCTACACCTTC. This gives the protein CASSSPGSINGYTF.